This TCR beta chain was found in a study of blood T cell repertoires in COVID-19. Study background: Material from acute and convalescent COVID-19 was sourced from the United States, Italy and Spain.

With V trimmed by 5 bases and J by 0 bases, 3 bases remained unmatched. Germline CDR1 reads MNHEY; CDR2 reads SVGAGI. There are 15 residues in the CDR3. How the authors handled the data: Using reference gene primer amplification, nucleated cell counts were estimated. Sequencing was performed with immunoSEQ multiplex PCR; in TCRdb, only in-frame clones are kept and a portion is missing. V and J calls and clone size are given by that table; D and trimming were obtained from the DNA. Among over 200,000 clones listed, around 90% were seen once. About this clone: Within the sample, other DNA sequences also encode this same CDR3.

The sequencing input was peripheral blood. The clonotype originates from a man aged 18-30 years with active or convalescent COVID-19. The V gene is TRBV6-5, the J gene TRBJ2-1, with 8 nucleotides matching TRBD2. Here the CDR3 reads CASSPSGSSYNEQFF. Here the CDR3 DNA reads TGTGCCAGCAGTCCGAGCGGGAGCTCCTACAATGAGCAGTTCTTC.